Detailed here is one T cell receptor (beta chain). The data were taken from a study of blood T cell repertoires in COVID-19. Turning to the study itself: Sources were T cells, B-cell-depleted T cells, or PBMCs; the material itself was cDNA or gDNA.

Clinical history as reported by participants underpinned cohort assignment. J was trimmed by 5 bases and V by 7 bases; bases with no gene match: 9. The germline gives CDR1 MNHEY, CDR2 SVGAGI. CDR3 length: 15 amino acids. Profiled with immunoSEQ multiplex PCR; TCRdb holds only in-frame clones, not every one. The sample carries hundreds of thousands of clones, 75% to 90% recorded once. This TCR was recovered from a young man who had recovered from COVID-19. The chain couples TRBV6-5 to TRBJ2-7, with 12 bases lining up with TRBD1. The sequenced sample consisted of PBMCs or T cells enriched from blood (not recorded which). The chain's CDR3 is CASIEPGTGGHEQYF. DNA of the CDR3: TGTGCCAGCATCGAACCGGGGACAGGGGGCCACGAGCAGTACTTC.